A single sample gave rise to the 24 T cell receptor beta chains below, sequenced in a study of monozygotic twins with inflammatory bowel disease. TCRdb re-analyzed the 5' RACE reads; it lists each CDR3 protein once, without DNA. This sample's table reports more than 120,000 distinct CDR3 sequences. Sequencing was done on a sample of blood. The receptor source for this set is a human donor with ulcerative colitis or Crohn's disease, or a healthy co-twin of an affected twin (not recorded which).

This rearrangement joins TRBV2 to TRBJ1-1; the TRBD1 assignment by TCRdb is unverifiable without DNA. This CDR3 region has 14 residues. Looked up from germline, CDR1 is SNHLY and CDR2 is FYNNEI. The chain's CDR3 is CASSGQGLNTEAFF.

The chain carries TRBV20-1 and TRBJ2-1; TCRdb calls TRBD1, which cannot be checked without DNA. The CDR3 runs to 18 residues. Germline values: CDR1 DFQATT, CDR2 SNEGSKA (reference sequence). The CDR3 region is CSARALQGVGVVYNEQFF.

The chain has TRBV20-1 and TRBJ1-5; with no DNA, the TCRdb D assignment of TRBD1 cannot be verified. The CDR3 runs to 18 residues. Germline-derived CDR1 and CDR2 are DFQATT and SNEGSKA (reference sequence). CDR3: CSVLDREEVSLSNQPQHF.

This chain links TRBV5-1 with TRBJ2-5; TCRdb's D gene call, TRBD2, goes unchecked for lack of DNA. CDR3 length: 20 amino acids. Per the germline V gene, CDR1 is SGHRS and CDR2 is YFSETQ. The CDR3 sequence is CASSLARTSGGYYGQETQYF.

This chain joins TRBV27 and TRBJ1-2; the TRBD1 assignment by TCRdb is unverifiable without DNA. The CDR3 runs 17 residues. Per germline, CDR1 MNHEY and CDR2 SMNVEV (reference sequence). CDR3 residues: CASSLFSGAVDNYGYTF.

The chain has TRBV20-1 and TRBJ1-2. Germline V gene sequence: CDR1 DFQATT, CDR2 SNEGSKA (reference sequence). This CDR3 is 12 amino acids long. The CDR3 sequence is CSARYRSGGYTF.

J is TRBJ2-7 and V is TRBV7-9; TCRdb gives TRBD1 as the D gene, but with no DNA this cannot be confirmed. Per germline, CDR1 SEHNR and CDR2 FQNEAQ (reference sequence). CDR3 size: 14 residues. The CDR3: CASSSDRKSYEQYF.

The chain couples TRBV24-1 to TRBJ1-5; checking the TCRdb D call of TRBD1 is not possible without DNA. The CDR3 is made up of 14 amino acids. CDR1 and CDR2 from the germline V gene are KGHDR and SFDVKD. The CDR3 protein is CATSEGRSDQPQHF.

The chain uses TRBV7-2 and TRBJ2-1. From germline, CDR1 is SGHTA and CDR2 FQGNSA. The CDR3 has 15 amino acids. The CDR3 spells CASRSSGSSYNEQFF.

This chain connects TRBV29-1 to TRBJ1-4. The CDR3 sequence is 14 residues long. Germline V lookup: CDR1 SQVTM, CDR2 ANQGSEA. CDR3 protein: CSVGSSRTGEKLFF.

This chain uses TRBV7-9 with TRBJ2-1; the D call from TCRdb, TRBD1, cannot be confirmed without DNA. Germline V CDR1 and CDR2: SEHNR, FQNEAQ (reference sequence). The CDR3 length is 16 residues. The CDR3 loop reads CASSPYGTQSYNEQFF.

CDR3 loop: CASSLEAQPQHF. The chain carries TRBV7-2 and TRBJ1-5. The V gene's germline CDR1 is SGHTA and CDR2 FQGNSA. The CDR3 spans 12 residues. The full variable domain, in which reference TRBV7-2 and TRBJ1-5 provide the parts outside the CDR3, is GAGVSQSPSNKVTEKGKDVELRCDPISGHTALYWYRQSLGQGLEFLIYFQGNSAPDKSGLPSDRFSAERTGGSVSTLTIQRTQQEDSAVYLCASSLEAQPQHFGDGTRLSIL.

The chain links TRBV20-1 to TRBJ2-7; TCRdb selects TRBD1, and the lack of DNA leaves this call unchecked. This CDR3 spans 12 amino acids. CDR1 and CDR2 from the germline V gene are DFQATT and SNEGSKA (reference sequence). The CDR3 loop is CSVGGGLYEQYF.

The chain couples TRBV7-2 to TRBJ2-5; absent DNA, TCRdb's TRBD1 call cannot be checked. Germline CDR1 reads SGHTA; CDR2 reads FQGNSA. The CDR3 spans 13 residues. Here the CDR3 reads CASSRNFQETQYF.

The chain links TRBV24-1 to TRBJ1-6; checking the TCRdb D call of TRBD1 is not possible without DNA. CDR3 length: 15 residues. Germline-derived CDR1 and CDR2 are KGHDR and SFDVKD. The CDR3 region is CATSDGQGSNSPLHF.

V usage is TRBV9 and J usage is TRBJ1-2; checking the TCRdb D call of TRBD1 is not possible without DNA. Germline CDR1 and CDR2: SGDLS and YYNGEE. The CDR3 extends over 15 amino acids. The CDR3 here is CASSPGTGGNYGYTF.

V usage is TRBV7-9 and J usage is TRBJ1-6; TCRdb names TRBD1, which stays unverified in the absence of DNA. In germline, CDR1 is SEHNR, CDR2 FQNEAQ (reference sequence). This CDR3 contains 17 residues. The CDR3 reads CASSGRTGRGYNSPLHF.

The CDR3 protein is CAWKEGHRTGELFF. V usage is TRBV30 and J usage is TRBJ2-2; TCRdb gives TRBD1 as the D gene, but with no DNA this cannot be confirmed. Looked up from germline, CDR1 is GTSNPN and CDR2 is SVGIG (reference sequence). CDR3 size: 14 residues.

The chain employs TRBV7-2 and TRBJ2-7; the D call of TRBD1 rests on TCRdb alone, since no DNA is present to check it. The CDR3 loop spans 15 amino acids. The germline V gene encodes CDR1 SGHTA and CDR2 FQGNSA. CDR3 in amino acids: CASSGAGTVSYEQYF. The whole variable domain, filled in from reference TRBV7-2 and TRBJ2-7, reads GAGVSQSPSNKVTEKGKDVELRCDPISGHTALYWYRQSLGQGLEFLIYFQGNSAPDKSGLPSDRFSAERTGGSVSTLTIQRTQQEDSAVYLCASSGAGTVSYEQYFGPGTRLTVT.

The rearrangement uses TRBV9 and TRBJ2-5; TCRdb calls TRBD1, which cannot be checked without DNA. CDR1 and CDR2 (germline): SGDLS, YYNGEE. The CDR3 extends over 14 amino acids. The CDR3 protein is CASSVVGGSETQYF. The complete variable domain, with remaining parts taken from reference TRBV9 and TRBJ2-5, reads DSGVTQTPKHLITATGQRVTLRCSPRSGDLSVYWYQQSLDQGLQFLIQYYNGEERAKGNILERFSAQQFPDLHSELNLSSLELGDSALYFCASSVVGGSETQYFGPGTRLLVL.

V is TRBV5-1 and J is TRBJ1-1; TCRdb gives TRBD1 as the D gene, but with no DNA this cannot be confirmed. The CDR3 totals 14 residues. The germline V gene has CDR1 SGHRS and CDR2 YFSETQ. This CDR3 is CASSFTGFGTEAFF.

The genes are TRBV5-1 and TRBJ2-2; TCRdb's D gene call, TRBD1, goes unchecked for lack of DNA. Germline V gene data show CDR1 as SGHRS and CDR2 as YFSETQ. The CDR3 sequence is 15 residues long. CDR3 in amino acids: CASSQGSANTGELFF.

V is TRBV12-3 or TRBV12-4 and J is TRBJ2-4. There are 17 residues in the CDR3. CDR3 protein: CASSSMRTTIAKNIQYF.

The chain is built from TRBV4-3 and TRBJ1-1; TCRdb selects TRBD1, and the lack of DNA leaves this call unchecked. This CDR3 contains 14 residues. Germline lookup yields CDR1 LGHNA and CDR2 YSLEER. The CDR3 reads CASSQTRTGTEAFF.